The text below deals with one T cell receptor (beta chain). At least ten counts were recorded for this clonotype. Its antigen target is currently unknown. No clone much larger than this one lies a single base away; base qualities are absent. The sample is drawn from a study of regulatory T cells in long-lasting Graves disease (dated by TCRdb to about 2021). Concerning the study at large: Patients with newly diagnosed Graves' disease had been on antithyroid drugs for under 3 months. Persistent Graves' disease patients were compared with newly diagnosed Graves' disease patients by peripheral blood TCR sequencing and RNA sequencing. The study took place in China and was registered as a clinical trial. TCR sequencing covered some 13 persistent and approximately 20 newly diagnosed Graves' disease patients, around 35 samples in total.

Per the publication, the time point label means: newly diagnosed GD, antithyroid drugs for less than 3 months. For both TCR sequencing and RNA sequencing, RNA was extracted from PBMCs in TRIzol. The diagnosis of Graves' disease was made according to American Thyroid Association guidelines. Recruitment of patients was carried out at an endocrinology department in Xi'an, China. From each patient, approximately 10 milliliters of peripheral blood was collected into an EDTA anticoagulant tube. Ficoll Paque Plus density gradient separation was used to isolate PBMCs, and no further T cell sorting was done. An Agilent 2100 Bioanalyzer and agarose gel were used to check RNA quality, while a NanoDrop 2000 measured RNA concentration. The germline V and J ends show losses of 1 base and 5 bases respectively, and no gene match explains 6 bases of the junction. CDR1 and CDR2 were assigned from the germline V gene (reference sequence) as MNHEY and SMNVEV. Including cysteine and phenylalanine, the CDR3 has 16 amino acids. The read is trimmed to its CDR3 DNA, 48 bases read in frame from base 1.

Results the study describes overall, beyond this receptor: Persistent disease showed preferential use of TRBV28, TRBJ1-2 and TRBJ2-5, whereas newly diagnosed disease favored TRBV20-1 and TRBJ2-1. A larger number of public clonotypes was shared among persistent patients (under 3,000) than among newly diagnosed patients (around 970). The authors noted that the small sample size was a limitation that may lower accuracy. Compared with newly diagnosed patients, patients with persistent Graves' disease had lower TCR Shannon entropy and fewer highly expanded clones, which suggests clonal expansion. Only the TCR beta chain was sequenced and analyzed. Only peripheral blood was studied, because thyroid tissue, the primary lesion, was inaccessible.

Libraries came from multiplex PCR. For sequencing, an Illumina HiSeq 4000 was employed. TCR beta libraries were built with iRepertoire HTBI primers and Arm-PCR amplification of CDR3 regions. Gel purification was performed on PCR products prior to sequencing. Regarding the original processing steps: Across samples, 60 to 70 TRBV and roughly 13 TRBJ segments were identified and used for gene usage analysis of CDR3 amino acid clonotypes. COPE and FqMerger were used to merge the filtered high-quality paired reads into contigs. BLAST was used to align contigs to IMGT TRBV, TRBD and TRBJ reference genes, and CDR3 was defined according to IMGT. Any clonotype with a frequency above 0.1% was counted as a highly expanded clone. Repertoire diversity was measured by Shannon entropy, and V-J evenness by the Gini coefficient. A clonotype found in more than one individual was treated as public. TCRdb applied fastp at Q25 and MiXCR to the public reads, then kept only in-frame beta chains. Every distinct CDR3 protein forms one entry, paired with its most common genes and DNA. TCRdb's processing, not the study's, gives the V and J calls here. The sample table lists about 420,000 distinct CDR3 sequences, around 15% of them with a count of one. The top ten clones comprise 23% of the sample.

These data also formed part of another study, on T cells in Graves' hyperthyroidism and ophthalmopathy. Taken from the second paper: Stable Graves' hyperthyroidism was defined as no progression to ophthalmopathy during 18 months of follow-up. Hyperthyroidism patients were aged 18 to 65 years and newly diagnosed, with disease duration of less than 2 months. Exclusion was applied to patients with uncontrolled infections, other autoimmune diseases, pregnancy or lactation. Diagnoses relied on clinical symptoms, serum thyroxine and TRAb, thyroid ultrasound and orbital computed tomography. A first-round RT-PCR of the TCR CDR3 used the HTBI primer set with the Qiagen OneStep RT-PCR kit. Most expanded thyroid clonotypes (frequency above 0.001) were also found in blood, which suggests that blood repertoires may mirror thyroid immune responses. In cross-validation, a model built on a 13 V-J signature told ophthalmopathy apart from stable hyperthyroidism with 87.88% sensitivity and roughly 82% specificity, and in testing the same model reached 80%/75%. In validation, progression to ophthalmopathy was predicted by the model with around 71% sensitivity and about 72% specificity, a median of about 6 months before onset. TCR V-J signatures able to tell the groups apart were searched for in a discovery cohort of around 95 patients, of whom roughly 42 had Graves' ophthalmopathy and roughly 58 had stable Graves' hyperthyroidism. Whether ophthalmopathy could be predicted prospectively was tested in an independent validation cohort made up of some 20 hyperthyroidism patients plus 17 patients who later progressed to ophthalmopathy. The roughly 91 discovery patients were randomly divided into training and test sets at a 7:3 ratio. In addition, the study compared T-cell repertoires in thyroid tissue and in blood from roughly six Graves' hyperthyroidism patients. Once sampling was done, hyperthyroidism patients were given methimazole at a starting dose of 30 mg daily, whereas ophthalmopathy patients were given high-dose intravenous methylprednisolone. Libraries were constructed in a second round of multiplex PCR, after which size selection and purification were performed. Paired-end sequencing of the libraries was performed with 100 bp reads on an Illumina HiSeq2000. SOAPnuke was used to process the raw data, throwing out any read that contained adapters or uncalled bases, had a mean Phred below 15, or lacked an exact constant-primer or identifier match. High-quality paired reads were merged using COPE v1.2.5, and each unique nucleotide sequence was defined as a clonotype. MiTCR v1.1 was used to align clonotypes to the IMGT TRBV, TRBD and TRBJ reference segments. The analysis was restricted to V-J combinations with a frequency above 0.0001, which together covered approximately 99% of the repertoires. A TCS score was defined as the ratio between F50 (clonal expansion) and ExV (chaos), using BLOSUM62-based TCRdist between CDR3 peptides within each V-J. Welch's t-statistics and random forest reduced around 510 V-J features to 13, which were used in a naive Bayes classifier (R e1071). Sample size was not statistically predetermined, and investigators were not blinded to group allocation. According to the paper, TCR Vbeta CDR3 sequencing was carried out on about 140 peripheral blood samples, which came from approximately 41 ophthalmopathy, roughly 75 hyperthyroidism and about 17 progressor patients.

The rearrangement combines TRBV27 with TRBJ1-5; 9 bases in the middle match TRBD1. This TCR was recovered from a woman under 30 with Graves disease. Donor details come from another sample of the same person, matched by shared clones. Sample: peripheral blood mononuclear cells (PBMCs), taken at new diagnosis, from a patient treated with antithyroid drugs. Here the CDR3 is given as CASSLYGQGNDQPQHF. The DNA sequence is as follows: TGTGCCAGCAGTTTATACGGACAGGGGAACGATCAGCCCCAGCATTTT.